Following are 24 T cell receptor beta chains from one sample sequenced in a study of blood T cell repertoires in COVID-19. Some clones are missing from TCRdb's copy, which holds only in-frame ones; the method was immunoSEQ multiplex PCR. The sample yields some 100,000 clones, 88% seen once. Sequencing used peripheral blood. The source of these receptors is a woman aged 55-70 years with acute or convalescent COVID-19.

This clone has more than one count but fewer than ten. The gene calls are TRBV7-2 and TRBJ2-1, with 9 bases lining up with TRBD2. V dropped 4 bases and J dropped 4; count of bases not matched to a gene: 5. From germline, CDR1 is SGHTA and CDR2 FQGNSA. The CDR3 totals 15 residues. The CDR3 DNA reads TGTGCCAGCAGCTCAACTAGCGGGCAATACAATGAGCAGTTCTTC. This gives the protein CASSSTSGQYNEQFF.

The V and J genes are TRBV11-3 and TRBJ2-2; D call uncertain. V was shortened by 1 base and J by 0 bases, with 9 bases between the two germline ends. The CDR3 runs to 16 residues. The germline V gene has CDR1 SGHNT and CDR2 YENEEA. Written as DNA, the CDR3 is TGTGCCAGCAGCTTAGTCATGTCGGCGAACACCGGGGAGCTGTTTTTT. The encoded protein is CASSLVMSANTGELFF.

CDR3: CASSKGQIQETQYF. In nucleotides, the CDR3 is TGTGCCAGTAGTAAGGGACAGATTCAAGAGACCCAGTACTTC. The V gene is TRBV19, the J gene TRBJ2-5; 7 bases match TRBD1. The length of the CDR3 is 14 residues. V shed 4 bases, J shed 2 bases, and the junction held 4 bases outside the gene matches. Germline V gene data show CDR1 as LNHDA and CDR2 as SQIVND (reference sequence).

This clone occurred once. The CDR3 DNA follows: TGTGCCAGCAGCCAGATTTGGTCCGGGGAGCTGTTTTTT. It yields the protein CASSQIWSGELFF. This chain connects TRBV6-5 to TRBJ2-2; D ambiguous. V was trimmed by 6 bases and J by 6 bases, leaving 11 bases between them. Germline V gene sequence: CDR1 MNHEY, CDR2 SVGAGI. The CDR3 spans 13 residues.

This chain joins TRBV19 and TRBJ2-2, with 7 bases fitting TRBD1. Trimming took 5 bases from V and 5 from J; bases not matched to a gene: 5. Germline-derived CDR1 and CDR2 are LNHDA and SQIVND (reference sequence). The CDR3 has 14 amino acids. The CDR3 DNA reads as TGTGCCAGTAGTTCACAGGGGTGGACCGGGGAGCTGTTTTTT. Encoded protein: CASSSQGWTGELFF. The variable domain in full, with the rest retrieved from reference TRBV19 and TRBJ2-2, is DGGITQSPKYLFRKEGQNVTLSCEQNLNHDAMYWYRQDPGQGLRLIYYSQIVNDFQKGDIAEGYSVSREKKESFPLTVTSAQKNPTAFYLCASSSQGWTGELFFGEGSRLTVL.

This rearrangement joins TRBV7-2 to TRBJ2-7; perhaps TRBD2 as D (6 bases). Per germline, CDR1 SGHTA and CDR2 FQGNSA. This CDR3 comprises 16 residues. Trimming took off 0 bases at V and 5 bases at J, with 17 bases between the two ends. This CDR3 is CASSLAPGQGLDEQYF. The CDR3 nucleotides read TGTGCCAGCAGCTTAGCCCCTGGGCAGGGACTCGACGAGCAGTACTTC.

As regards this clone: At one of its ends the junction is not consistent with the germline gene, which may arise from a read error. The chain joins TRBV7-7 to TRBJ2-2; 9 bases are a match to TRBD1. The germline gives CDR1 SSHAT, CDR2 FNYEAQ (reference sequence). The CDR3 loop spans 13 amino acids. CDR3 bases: TGTGCTAGCAGCAAACAGGGGGCTGGAGAGCTGTTTTTT. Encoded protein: CASSKQGAGELFF.

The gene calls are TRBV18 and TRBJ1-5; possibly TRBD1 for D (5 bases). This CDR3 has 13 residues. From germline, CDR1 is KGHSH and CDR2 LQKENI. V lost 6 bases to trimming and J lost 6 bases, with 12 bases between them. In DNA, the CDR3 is TGTGCCAGCTCCCCCCAGGGCGGTCAGCCCCAGCATTTT. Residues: CASSPQGGQPQHF.

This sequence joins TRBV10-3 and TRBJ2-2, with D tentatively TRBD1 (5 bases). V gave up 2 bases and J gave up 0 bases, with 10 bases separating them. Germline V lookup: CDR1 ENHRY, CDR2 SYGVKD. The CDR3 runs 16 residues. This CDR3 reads CAISEGAPANTGELFF. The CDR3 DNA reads TGTGCCATCAGTGAGGGGGCGCCCGCGAACACCGGGGAGCTGTTTTTT.

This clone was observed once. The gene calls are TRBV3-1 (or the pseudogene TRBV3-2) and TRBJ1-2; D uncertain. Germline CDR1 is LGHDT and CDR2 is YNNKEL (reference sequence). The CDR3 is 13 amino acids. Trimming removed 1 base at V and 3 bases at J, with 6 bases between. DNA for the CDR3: TGTGCCAGCAGCCAAGCCGGGGACTATGGCTACACCTTC. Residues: CASSQAGDYGYTF.

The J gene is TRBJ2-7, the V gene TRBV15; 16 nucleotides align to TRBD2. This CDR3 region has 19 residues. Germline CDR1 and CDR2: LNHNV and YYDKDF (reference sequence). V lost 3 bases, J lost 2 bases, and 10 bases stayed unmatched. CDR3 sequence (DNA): TGTGCCACCAGCAGTTGGGGACTAGCGGGAGGGGGCAGTGCCTACGAGCAGTACGTC. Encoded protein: CATSSWGLAGGGSAYEQYV.

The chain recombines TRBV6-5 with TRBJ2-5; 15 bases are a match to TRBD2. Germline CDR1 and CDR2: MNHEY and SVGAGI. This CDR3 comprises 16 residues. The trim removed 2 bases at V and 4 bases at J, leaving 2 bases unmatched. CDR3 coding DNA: TGTGCCAGCAGTTACGGGGGACTAGCGGGAGGAGAGACCCAGTACTTC. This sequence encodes CASSYGGLAGGETQYF.

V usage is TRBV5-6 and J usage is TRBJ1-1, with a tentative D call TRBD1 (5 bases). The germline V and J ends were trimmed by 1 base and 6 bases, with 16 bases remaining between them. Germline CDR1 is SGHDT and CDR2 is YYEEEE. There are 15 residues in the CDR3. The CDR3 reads CASSLIPGTRSEAFF. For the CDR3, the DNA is TGTGCCAGCAGCTTGATCCCAGGGACTCGATCTGAAGCTTTCTTT. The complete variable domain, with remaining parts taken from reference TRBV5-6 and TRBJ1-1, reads DAGVTQSPTHLIKTRGQQVTLRCSPKSGHDTVSWYQQALGQGPQFIFQYYEEEERQRGNFPDRFSGHQFPNYSSELNVNALLLGDSALYLCASSLIPGTRSEAFFGQGTRLTVV.

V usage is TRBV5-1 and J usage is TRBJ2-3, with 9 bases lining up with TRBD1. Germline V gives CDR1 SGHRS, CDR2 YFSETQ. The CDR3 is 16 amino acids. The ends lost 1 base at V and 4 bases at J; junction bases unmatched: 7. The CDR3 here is CASSLFRTGVSDTQYF. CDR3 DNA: TGCGCCAGCAGCTTGTTTAGGACAGGGGTTTCAGATACGCAGTATTTT.

The CDR3 region has the DNA TGTGCCAGCAGCTTAGACAGGGGACAGGGCTATGGCTACACCTTC. It translates to CASSLDRGQGYGYTF. This chain connects TRBV5-4 to TRBJ1-2, with 9 nucleotides matching TRBD1. The CDR3 runs 15 residues. V was clipped by 2 bases and J by 4 bases; unmatched bases: 6. Per the germline V gene, CDR1 is SGHNT and CDR2 is YYREEE (reference sequence).

CDR3 loop: CASSLGTGNQQQYV. As DNA, the CDR3 is TGCGCCAGCAGCTTAGGGACAGGGAATCAACAGCAGTACGTC. This chain joins TRBV5-1 and TRBJ2-7, with 9 bases matching TRBD1. Germline loops: CDR1 SGHRS, CDR2 YFSETQ. The CDR3 covers 14 residues. With 2 bases clipped from V and 8 bases from J, the junction kept 8 bases outside the gene matches.

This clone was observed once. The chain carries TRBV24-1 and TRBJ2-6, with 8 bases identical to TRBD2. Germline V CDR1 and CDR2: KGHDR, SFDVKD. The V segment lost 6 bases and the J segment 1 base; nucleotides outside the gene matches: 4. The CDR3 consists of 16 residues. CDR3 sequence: CATSPGGRSGANVLTF. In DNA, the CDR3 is TGTGCCACCAGTCCGGGGGGGAGGTCTGGGGCCAACGTCCTGACTTTC.

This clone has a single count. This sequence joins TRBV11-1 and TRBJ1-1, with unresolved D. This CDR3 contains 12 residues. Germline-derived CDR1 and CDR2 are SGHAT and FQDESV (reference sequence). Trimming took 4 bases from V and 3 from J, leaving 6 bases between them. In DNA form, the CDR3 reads TGTGCCAGCAGCTCCGTCCACACTGAAGCTTTCTTT. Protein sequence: CASSSVHTEAFF.

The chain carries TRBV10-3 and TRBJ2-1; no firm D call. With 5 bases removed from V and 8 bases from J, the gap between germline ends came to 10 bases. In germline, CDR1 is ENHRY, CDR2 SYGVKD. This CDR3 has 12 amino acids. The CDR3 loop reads CAISPTRDEQFF. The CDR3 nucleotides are TGTGCCATCAGTCCTACCCGGGATGAGCAGTTCTTC.

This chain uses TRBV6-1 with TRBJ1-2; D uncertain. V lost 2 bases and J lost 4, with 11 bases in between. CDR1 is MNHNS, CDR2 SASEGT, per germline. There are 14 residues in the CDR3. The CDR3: CASSEIRDTYGYTF. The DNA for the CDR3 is TGTGCCAGCAGTGAAATCCGAGACACCTATGGCTACACCTTC.

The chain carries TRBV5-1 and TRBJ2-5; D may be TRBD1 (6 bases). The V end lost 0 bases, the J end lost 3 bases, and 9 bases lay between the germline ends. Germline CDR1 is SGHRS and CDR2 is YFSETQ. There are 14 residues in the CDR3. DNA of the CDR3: TGCGCCAGCAGCTTGGCGGCAGGGGAAGAGACCCAGTACTTC. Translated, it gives CASSLAAGEETQYF.

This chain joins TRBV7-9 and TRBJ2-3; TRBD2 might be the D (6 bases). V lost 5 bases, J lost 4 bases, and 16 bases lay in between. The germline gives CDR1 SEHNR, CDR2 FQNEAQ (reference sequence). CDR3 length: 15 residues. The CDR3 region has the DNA TGTGCCAGCAGCCCGAGCTTGGGGGAGGCAGATACGCAGTATTTT. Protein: CASSPSLGEADTQYF.

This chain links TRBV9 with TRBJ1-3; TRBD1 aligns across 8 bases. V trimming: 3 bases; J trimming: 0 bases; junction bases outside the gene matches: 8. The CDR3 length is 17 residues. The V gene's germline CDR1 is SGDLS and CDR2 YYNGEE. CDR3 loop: CASSASPGQDSGNTIYF. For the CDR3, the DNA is TGTGCCAGCAGCGCGTCCCCGGGACAGGACTCTGGAAACACCATATATTTT.

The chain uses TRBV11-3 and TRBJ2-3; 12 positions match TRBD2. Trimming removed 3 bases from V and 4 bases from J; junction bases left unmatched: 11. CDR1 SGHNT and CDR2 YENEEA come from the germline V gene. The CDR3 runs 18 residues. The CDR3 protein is CASSFSSSGRAVADTQYF. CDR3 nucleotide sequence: TGTGCCAGCAGCTTCAGTTCTAGCGGGAGGGCCGTCGCAGATACGCAGTATTTT. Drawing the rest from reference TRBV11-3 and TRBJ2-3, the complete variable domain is EAGVVQSPRYKIIEKKQPVAFWCNPISGHNTLYWYLQNLGQGPELLIRYENEEAVDDSQLPKDRFSAERLKGVDSTLKIQPAELGDSAVYLCASSFSSSGRAVADTQYFGPGTRLTVL.